A selection of T cell receptor beta chains follows, all from one sample in a study of blood T cell repertoires in COVID-19. TCRdb's table, derived via immunoSEQ multiplex PCR, lists solely in-frame clones and lacks some. The sample yields 100,000 to 120,000 clones, about four fifths seen once. The sequenced sample consisted of peripheral blood. These receptors were taken from a woman in her sixties or seventies with acute or convalescent COVID-19. CDR3s include the opening cysteine and the closing phenylalanine or tryptophan. Fields, in order: V gene, J gene, clone size, D gene, CDR3 protein, CDR3 DNA. A D gene is named only where the DNA matches it firmly. Clone size, where shown, is once, few, many, or a class for clones that have expanded.

V: TRBV4-2; J: TRBJ1-2; size: NA; D: NA; CDR3: CASSQERGLGYTF; DNA: TGTGCCAGCAGCCAAGAGAGGGGGTTAGGCTACACCTTC
V: TRBV29-1; J: TRBJ2-4; size: NA; D: NA; CDR3: CSVGLAKNIQYF; DNA: TGCAGCGTTGGGCTAGCCAAAAACATTCAGTACTTC
V: TRBV4-1; J: TRBJ1-6; size: NA; D: NA; CDR3: CASSQASYYNSPLHF; DNA: TGCGCCAGCAGCCAAGCTAGCTATTATAATTCACCCCTCCACTTT
V: TRBV7-9; J: TRBJ2-2; size: few; D: NA; CDR3: CASSSSDSATGELFF; DNA: TGTGCCAGCAGCTCAAGCGACAGCGCGACCGGGGAGCTGTTTTTT
V: TRBV6-2/TRBV6-3; J: TRBJ1-6; size: NA; D: TRBD1; CDR3: CASSSDRGGSYNSPLHF; DNA: TGTGCCAGCAGTTCCGACAGGGGAGGCTCCTATAATTCACCCCTCCACTTT
V: TRBV29-1; J: TRBJ2-3; size: NA; D: TRBD1; CDR3: CSVMDRRSTDTQYF; DNA: TGCAGCGTGATGGACAGGCGTAGCACAGATACGCAGTATTTT
V: TRBV4-3; J: TRBJ1-2; size: NA; D: NA; CDR3: CASSQNFGNYGYTF; DNA: TGCGCCAGCAGCCAAAACTTCGGGAACTATGGCTACACCTTC
V: TRBV11-1; J: TRBJ1-1; size: NA; D: TRBD1; CDR3: CASSTRTGREAEAFF; DNA: TGTGCCAGCAGCACCCGGACAGGGAGGGAGGCTGAAGCTTTCTTT
V: TRBV29-1; J: TRBJ2-5; size: NA; D: TRBD1; CDR3: CSVEETGVETQYF; DNA: TGCAGCGTTGAAGAGACAGGGGTAGAGACCCAGTACTTC
V: TRBV6-2/TRBV6-3; J: TRBJ1-5; size: NA; D: NA; CDR3: CASSYSRGDQPQHF; DNA: TGTGCCAGCAGTTACTCTCGGGGAGATCAGCCCCAGCATTTT
V: TRBV18; J: TRBJ1-5; size: once; D: NA; CDR3: CASSPPDSGNQPQHF; DNA: TGTGCCAGCTCACCACCGGACAGTGGCAATCAGCCCCAGCATTTT
V: TRBV6-2/TRBV6-3; J: TRBJ1-1; size: NA; D: TRBD1; CDR3: CASSGGTGVNTEAFF; DNA: TGTGCCAGCAGTGGAGGGACAGGGGTGAACACTGAAGCTTTCTTT
V: TRBV28; J: TRBJ1-1; size: NA; D: NA; CDR3: CASSLWANTEAFF; DNA: TGTGCCAGCAGTTTATGGGCAAACACTGAAGCTTTCTTT
V: TRBV28; J: TRBJ2-2; size: NA; D: TRBD1; CDR3: CASSLSNRGYTGELFF; DNA: TGTGCCAGCAGTTTAAGTAACAGGGGTTACACCGGGGAGCTGTTTTTT
V: TRBV5-4; J: TRBJ1-1; size: NA; D: NA; CDR3: CASSRQGLTEAFF; DNA: TGTGCCAGCAGCCGGCAGGGTTTGACTGAAGCTTTCTTT
V: TRBV30; J: TRBJ1-6; size: once; D: TRBD1; CDR3: CAWRRGLFSPLHF; DNA: TGTGCCTGGAGAAGGGGGCTTTTTTCACCCCTCCACTTT
V: TRBV30; J: TRBJ1-4; size: few; D: NA; CDR3: CAWTGRGATNEKLFF; DNA: TGTGCCTGGACGGGCCGGGGGGCTACTAATGAAAAACTGTTTTTT
V: TRBV4-3; J: TRBJ1-2; size: NA; D: NA; CDR3: CASSQEVARGGYGYTF; DNA: TGCGCCAGCAGCCAAGAAGTCGCCCGGGGGGGCTATGGCTACACCTTC
V: TRBV28; J: TRBJ1-5; size: NA; D: NA; CDR3: CASSAVGEGQPQHF; DNA: TGTGCCAGCAGTGCAGTGGGGGAGGGTCAGCCCCAGCATTTT
V: TRBV6-2/TRBV6-3; J: TRBJ2-5; size: NA; D: NA; CDR3: CASSYTGETQYF; DNA: TGTGCCAGCAGTTACACAGGAGAGACCCAGTACTTC
V: TRBV28; J: TRBJ1-3; size: NA; D: NA; CDR3: CASSSPGGGSGNTIYF; DNA: TGTGCCAGCAGTTCGCCGGGGGGTGGTTCTGGAAACACCATATATTTT
V: TRBV4-2; J: TRBJ1-3; size: NA; D: NA; CDR3: CASSQLQVEGNTIYF; DNA: TGTGCCAGCAGCCAGCTACAGGTGGAAGGAAACACCATATATTTT
V: TRBV5-4; J: TRBJ2-5; size: NA; D: NA; CDR3: CASSNPGSVGETQYF; DNA: TGTGCCAGCAGCAACCCAGGGTCAGTTGGGGAGACCCAGTACTTC
V: TRBV4-1; J: TRBJ1-2; size: NA; D: NA; CDR3: CASSSPEGGNYGYTF; DNA: TGCGCCAGCAGCTCCCCGGAGGGAGGAAACTATGGCTACACCTTC
V: TRBV4-3; J: TRBJ1-5; size: NA; D: NA; CDR3: CASSPSPRGEGQPQHF; DNA: TGCGCCAGCAGCCCTAGCCCCAGGGGCGAAGGTCAGCCCCAGCATTTT
V: TRBV7-9; J: TRBJ1-5; size: once; D: NA; CDR3: CASSLVAHNSNQPQHF; DNA: TGTGCCAGCAGCTTAGTCGCACACAATAGCAATCAGCCCCAGCATTTT
V: TRBV7-8; J: TRBJ2-1; size: NA; D: TRBD2; CDR3: CASSLQPSGAEFF; DNA: TGTGCCAGCAGCTTACAACCCAGCGGGGCGGAGTTCTTC
V: TRBV4-1; J: TRBJ1-6; size: NA; D: TRBD1; CDR3: CASSTNRGLTYNSPLHF; DNA: TGCGCCAGCAGCACGAACAGGGGGCTCACCTATAATTCACCCCTCCACTTT
V: TRBV28; J: TRBJ1-5; size: once; D: NA; CDR3: CASSPVTGGQGQPQHF; DNA: TGTGCCAGCAGTCCGGTAACTGGCGGGCAAGGTCAGCCCCAGCATTTT
V: TRBV9; J: TRBJ1-1; size: NA; D: NA; CDR3: CASSLQGMNTEAFF; DNA: TGTGCCAGCAGCTTACAGGGCATGAACACTGAAGCTTTCTTT
V: TRBV7-6; J: TRBJ2-3; size: once; D: NA; CDR3: CASSQSFPGTNTQYF; DNA: TGTGCCAGCAGCCAAAGCTTTCCGGGGACAAATACGCAGTATTTT
V: TRBV5-1; J: TRBJ1-3; size: NA; D: TRBD1; CDR3: CASSSGDRGTGNTIYF; DNA: TGCGCCAGCAGCTCGGGCGACAGGGGCACTGGAAACACCATATATTTT
V: TRBV6-2/TRBV6-3; J: TRBJ2-7; size: once; D: NA; CDR3: CASSYELTAGGHEQYF; DNA: TGTGCCAGCAGTTACGAATTGACGGCAGGTGGCCACGAGCAGTACTTC
V: TRBV5-6; J: TRBJ1-3; size: NA; D: NA; CDR3: CASSPGTTGNTIYF; DNA: TGTGCCAGCAGCCCCGGGACAACCGGAAACACCATATATTTT
V: TRBV9; J: TRBJ2-3; size: NA; D: NA; CDR3: CASNEDSLLDTQYF; DNA: TGTGCCAGCAACGAGGACAGCCTTCTAGATACGCAGTATTTT
V: TRBV3-1/TRBV3-2; J: TRBJ1-5; size: NA; D: NA; CDR3: CASSQLNQPQHF; DNA: TGTGCCAGCAGCCAACTTAATCAGCCCCAGCATTTT
V: TRBV4-2; J: TRBJ2-1; size: NA; D: TRBD2; CDR3: CASSRKAGGNPHNEQFF; DNA: TGTGCCAGCAGCAGGAAGGCCGGGGGGAATCCCCACAATGAGCAGTTCTTC
V: TRBV7-9; J: TRBJ2-1; size: NA; D: NA; CDR3: CASSLVSLEQFF; DNA: TGTGCCAGCAGCTTAGTTTCTCTTGAGCAGTTCTTC
V: TRBV9; J: TRBJ2-1; size: NA; D: TRBD2; CDR3: CASSVVSGGTDEQFF; DNA: TGTGCCAGCAGCGTAGTGAGCGGGGGTACGGATGAGCAGTTCTTC
V: TRBV5-1; J: TRBJ2-2; size: NA; D: TRBD1; CDR3: CASSWGTDTGELFF; DNA: TGCGCCAGCAGCTGGGGGACAGACACCGGGGAGCTGTTTTTT
V: TRBV5-4; J: TRBJ2-7; size: few; D: TRBD1; CDR3: CASSSFSGTGGNPYEQYF; DNA: TGTGCCAGCAGCTCTTTTTCTGGGACAGGGGGCAACCCCTACGAGCAGTACTTC
V: TRBV3-1/TRBV3-2; J: TRBJ2-5; size: NA; D: TRBD2; CDR3: CASSPGGTQETQYF; DNA: TGTGCCAGCAGCCCGGGGGGGACCCAAGAGACCCAGTACTTC
V: TRBV24-1; J: TRBJ2-7; size: NA; D: TRBD1; CDR3: CATSRTGTYEQYF; DNA: TGTGCCACCAGTCGGACAGGAACTTACGAGCAGTACTTC
V: TRBV5-1; J: TRBJ1-4; size: NA; D: TRBD1; CDR3: CASSLEGQVNEKLFF; DNA: TGCGCCAGCAGCTTGGAGGGACAGGTGAATGAAAAACTGTTTTTT
V: TRBV5-4; J: TRBJ1-2; size: NA; D: NA; CDR3: CASSGMGTSYGYTF; DNA: TGTGCCAGCAGCGGAATGGGGACTTCCTATGGCTACACCTTC
V: TRBV3-1/TRBV3-2; J: TRBJ2-1; size: NA; D: TRBD2; CDR3: CASSQGLADYNEQFF; DNA: TGTGCCAGCAGCCAAGGCCTAGCGGACTACAATGAGCAGTTCTTC
V: TRBV30; J: TRBJ2-2; size: NA; D: NA; CDR3: CAWSFREGVPGELFF; DNA: TGTGCCTGGAGCTTCAGGGAGGGGGTACCCGGGGAGCTGTTTTTT
V: TRBV4-1; J: TRBJ2-5; size: NA; D: NA; CDR3: CASSEVEYQETQYF; DNA: TGCGCCAGCTCCGAAGTGGAGTACCAAGAGACCCAGTACTTC
V: TRBV18; J: TRBJ2-1; size: NA; D: NA; CDR3: CASSPPVGAGNYNEQFF; DNA: TGTGCCAGCTCACCCCCTGTAGGGGCTGGGAACTACAATGAGCAGTTCTTC
V: TRBV28; J: TRBJ2-7; size: NA; D: TRBD1; CDR3: CASSLGSTGNEQYF; DNA: TGTGCCAGCAGTTTAGGGTCGACAGGGAACGAGCAGTACTTC
V: TRBV19; J: TRBJ1-6; size: NA; D: TRBD1; CDR3: CASSGGQEEAPLHF; DNA: TGTGCCAGTAGTGGGGGACAGGAGGAGGCACCCCTCCACTTT
V: TRBV5-1; J: TRBJ2-3; size: NA; D: TRBD2; CDR3: CASSRTSGVPVGGTDTQYF; DNA: TGCGCCAGCAGCAGGACTAGCGGGGTACCTGTGGGGGGCACAGATACGCAGTATTTT
V: TRBV11-3; J: TRBJ2-7; size: NA; D: NA; CDR3: CASSFPTDTYEQYF; DNA: TGTGCCAGCAGCTTTCCCACAGACACCTACGAGCAGTACTTC
V: TRBV19; J: TRBJ1-1; size: NA; D: TRBD1; CDR3: CASLPIPGGEAFF; DNA: TGTGCCAGCCTTCCAATTCCAGGGGGAGAGGCTTTCTTT
V: TRBV15; J: TRBJ2-3; size: NA; D: TRBD1; CDR3: CATSRGQGAMADTQYF; DNA: TGTGCCACCAGCAGAGGACAGGGGGCGATGGCAGATACGCAGTATTTT
V: TRBV3-1/TRBV3-2; J: TRBJ2-3; size: NA; D: NA; CDR3: CASTQGSGDTQYF; DNA: TGTGCCAGCACGCAGGGGAGTGGAGATACGCAGTATTTT
V: TRBV5-1; J: TRBJ2-1; size: NA; D: TRBD2; CDR3: CASSLGLAADNEQFF; DNA: TGCGCCAGCAGCTTGGGACTAGCGGCAGACAATGAGCAGTTCTTC